A single sample gave rise to the 16 T cell receptor beta chains below, sequenced in a study of T cell repertoires in cytomegalovirus infection. TCRdb processed the reads anew with MiXCR; each CDR3 protein has one entry. The table records roughly 300,000 distinct CDR3 sequences, roughly 26% of them present only once. Input material: PBMCs. The receptor set was obtained from a human donor in good health (CMV status not recorded). Some clones in this sample may be carry-over from other donors' samples.

This chain connects TRBV7-9 to TRBJ2-6, with 7 bases aligning to TRBD1. Germline V gene sequence: CDR1 SEHNR, CDR2 FQNEAQ (reference sequence). After removal of 0 bases from V and 2 bases from J, the junction contained 4 bases not matched to a gene. The CDR3 spans 17 residues. Here the CDR3 reads CASSLALTGPGANVLTF. The CDR3 DNA follows: TGTGCCAGCAGCTTAGCCCTGACAGGGCCTGGGGCCAACGTCCTGACTTTC.

This clonotype was seen a few times. The chain combines TRBV5-4 with TRBJ1-2, with a tentative D call TRBD1 (5 bases). The CDR3 has 13 amino acids. The germline V gene has CDR1 SGHNT and CDR2 YYREEE (reference sequence). With 4 bases removed from V and 8 bases from J, the gap between germline ends came to 15 bases. The CDR3 DNA reads as TGTGCCAGCAGCACCGGAGGGGATTACGGCTACACCTTC. Translation gives CASSTGGDYGYTF.

This clonotype was counted at least ten times. The chain couples TRBV28 to TRBJ1-1; D not resolved. V lost 1 base and J 1 base, leaving 7 bases between the germline ends. The CDR3 is 14 amino acids. Germline V gene sequence: CDR1 MDHEN, CDR2 SYDVKM. Here the CDR3 DNA reads TGTGCCAGCAGTTTATACCAGCGGAACACTGAAGCTTTCTTT. It yields the protein CASSLYQRNTEAFF.

This clonotype was seen more than once but under ten times. This chain links TRBV12-3 or TRBV12-4 with TRBJ2-1; 14 nucleotides align to TRBD2. The CDR3 has 17 amino acids. J lost 9 bases, V lost 5 bases, and 12 bases had no gene match. The CDR3 nucleotides are TGTGCCAGCAGTCGGTACGGGACTAGCGGGGGCCGGGGTGAGCAGTTCTTC. Translated: CASSRYGTSGGRGEQFF.

Here the CDR3 reads CASSHDRGGEFF. As DNA, the CDR3 is TGTGCCAGCAGTCATGACAGGGGTGGGGAGTTCTTC. This chain uses TRBV6-2 or TRBV6-3 with TRBJ2-1, with 8 nucleotides matching TRBD1. The germline gives CDR1 MNHEY, CDR2 SVGEGT. The J segment lost 14 bases and the V segment lost 5 bases, leaving 8 bases of the junction unmatched. The CDR3 runs 12 residues.

The CDR3 region is CSPGTMNTEAFF. The CDR3 nucleotides are TGCAGTCCCGGGACCATGAACACTGAAGCTTTCTTT. The chain couples TRBV20-1 to TRBJ1-1; D may be TRBD1 (5 bases). Trimming left V 8 bases short and J 0 bases short, with 10 bases between. Germline CDR1 DFQATT, CDR2 SNEGSKA (reference sequence). This CDR3 comprises 12 residues.

This clonotype was picked up a small number of times. This chain links TRBV30 with TRBJ2-2, with 9 bases lining up with TRBD1. CDR1 and CDR2 from the germline V gene are GTSNPN and SVGIG (reference sequence). With V trimmed by 5 bases and J by 4 bases, 5 bases remained unmatched. This CDR3 is built from 14 residues. CDR3 in DNA: TGTGCCTGGGCCGGGACAGGGTTCACCGGGGAGCTGTTTTTT. It codes for CAWAGTGFTGELFF.

This clonotype was counted a few times. The chain has TRBV7-9 and TRBJ1-4; 7 nucleotides align to TRBD1. CDR1 and CDR2 (germline): SEHNR, FQNEAQ (reference sequence). V shed 6 bases, J shed 8 bases, and the junction held 9 bases outside the gene matches. The CDR3 runs to 14 residues. CDR3 DNA: TGTGCCAGCAGGTCTTATACAGGGGACGAAAAACTGTTTTTT. Protein product: CASRSYTGDEKLFF.

This clonotype is a singleton in its sample. V gene TRBV5-1 combines with J gene TRBJ2-5, with D perhaps being TRBD1 or TRBD2 (5 bases each). The germline V gene encodes CDR1 SGHRS and CDR2 YFSETQ. V lost 4 bases, J lost 4 bases, and 11 bases lay in between. CDR3 size: 13 residues. The chain's CDR3 is CASSAQGVETQYF. DNA of the CDR3: TGCGCCAGCAGCGCGCAGGGAGTAGAGACCCAGTACTTC.

CDR3 residues: CATEQGVGSNQPQHF. The CDR3 DNA follows: TGCGCCACTGAACAGGGCGTGGGTAGCAATCAGCCCCAGCATTTT. The V gene is TRBV10-2, the J gene TRBJ1-5; D may be TRBD1 (6 bases). The CDR3 has 15 residues. Germline V gives CDR1 WSHSY, CDR2 SAAADI. The V gene lost 10 bases and the J gene lost 0 bases, with 16 bases spanning the gap.

This clonotype was counted many times. V and J are TRBV24-1 and TRBJ2-1; 14 nucleotides align to TRBD2. The V segment lost 9 bases and the J segment 5 bases; nucleotides outside the gene matches: 17. The CDR3 runs 19 residues. Germline loops: CDR1 KGHDR, CDR2 SFDVKD. Written as DNA, the CDR3 is TGTGCCACCTGTTGCAGGGGGACTAGCGGGAGTACATTACACAATGAGCAGTTCTTC. Its protein is CATCCRGTSGSTLHNEQFF.

The V call is TRBV7-9, the J call TRBJ2-1; possible D gene TRBD1, 6 bases. Looked up from germline, CDR1 is SEHNR and CDR2 is FQNEAQ (reference sequence). V was pared by 5 bases and J by 3 bases, with 11 bases between. The CDR3 sequence is 14 residues long. CDR3 nucleotides: TGTGCCAGCAGCCCCCGGACAGTCTACAATGAGCAGTTCTTC. Translating it yields CASSPRTVYNEQFF.

As regards this clonotype: Mismatch with germline at one junction end may stem from a read error. J is TRBJ1-3 and V is TRBV11-2, with D uncertain. The germline V gene has CDR1 SGHAT and CDR2 FQNNGV. CDR3 length equals 15 residues. The CDR3 protein is CAGSPQVPSGNTIYF. CDR3 bases: TGTGCCGGCAGCCCCCAGGTCCCCTCTGGAAACACCATATATTTT. The whole variable domain, filled in from reference TRBV11-2 and TRBJ1-3, reads EAGVAQSPRYKIIEKRQSVAFWCNPISGHATLYWYQQILGQGPKLLIQFQNNGVVDDSQLPKDRFSAERLKGVDSTLKIQPAKLEDSAVYLCAGSPQVPSGNTIYFGEGSWLTVV.

This clonotype was detected only a few times. This CDR3 is CASTPVESVETQYF. Here the CDR3 DNA reads TGCGCCAGCACCCCAGTTGAGAGTGTGGAGACCCAGTACTTC. The chain recombines TRBV5-1 with TRBJ2-5, with D unclear. V shed 6 bases and J shed 5 bases, with 17 bases lying between them. The CDR3 has 14 residues. Germline values: CDR1 SGHRS, CDR2 YFSETQ.

This clonotype was detected many times. The chain recombines TRBV7-2 with TRBJ2-2; 13 bases map to TRBD2. The CDR3 extends over 16 amino acids. The germline V gene has CDR1 SGHTA and CDR2 FQGNSA. Trimming removed 4 bases from V and 5 bases from J; junction bases left unmatched: 4. CDR3 nucleotide sequence: TGTGCCAGCAGCTCCAGGGGACTAGCGGGGACCGGGGAGCTGTTTTTT. Protein: CASSSRGLAGTGELFF.

This chain joins TRBV28 and TRBJ1-4; 7 bases agree with TRBD1. The ends lost 5 bases at V and 7 bases at J; junction bases unmatched: 10. The CDR3 length is 15 residues. The germline CDR1 and CDR2 sequences are MDHEN and SYDVKM. The CDR3 loop is CASSAPTGAGEKLFF. CDR3 DNA sequence: TGTGCCAGCAGTGCCCCCACAGGGGCTGGTGAAAAACTGTTTTTT.